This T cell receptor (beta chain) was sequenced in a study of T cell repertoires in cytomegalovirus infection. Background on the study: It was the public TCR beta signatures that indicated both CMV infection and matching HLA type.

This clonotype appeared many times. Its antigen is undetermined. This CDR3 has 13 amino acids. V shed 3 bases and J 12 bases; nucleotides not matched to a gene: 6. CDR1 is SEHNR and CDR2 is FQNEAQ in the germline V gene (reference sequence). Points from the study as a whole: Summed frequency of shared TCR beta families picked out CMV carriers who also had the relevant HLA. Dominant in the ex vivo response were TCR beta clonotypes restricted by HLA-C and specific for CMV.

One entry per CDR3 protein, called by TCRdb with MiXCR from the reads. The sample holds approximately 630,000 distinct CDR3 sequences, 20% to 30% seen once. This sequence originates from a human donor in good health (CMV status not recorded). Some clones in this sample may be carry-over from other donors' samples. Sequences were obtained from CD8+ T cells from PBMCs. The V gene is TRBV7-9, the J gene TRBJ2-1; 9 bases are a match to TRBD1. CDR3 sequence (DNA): TGTGCCAGCAGCTTTGACAGGGGGGCCGCGCAGTTCTTC. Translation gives CASSFDRGAAQFF. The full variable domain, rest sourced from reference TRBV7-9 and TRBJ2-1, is DTGVSQNPRHKITKRGQNVTFRCDPISEHNRLYWYRQTLGQGPEFLTYFQNEAQLEKSRLLSDRFSAERPKGSFSTLEIQRTEQGDSAMYLCASSFDRGAAQFFGPGTRLTVL.